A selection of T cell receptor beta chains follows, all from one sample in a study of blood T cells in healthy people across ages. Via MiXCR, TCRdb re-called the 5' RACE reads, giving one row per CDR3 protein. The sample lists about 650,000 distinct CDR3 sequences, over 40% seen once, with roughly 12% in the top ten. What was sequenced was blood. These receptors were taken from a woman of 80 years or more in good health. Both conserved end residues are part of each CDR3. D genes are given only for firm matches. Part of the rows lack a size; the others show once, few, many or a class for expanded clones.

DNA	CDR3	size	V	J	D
TGTGCCAGCAGCCAGATAGGAGCGGGAGGTGAGCAGTTCTTC	CASSQIGAGGEQFF	many	TRBV11-2	TRBJ2-1	TRBD2
TGTGCCAGCAGTTTAGCACAGGGATATTCACCCCTCCACTTT	CASSLAQGYSPLHF	many	TRBV28	TRBJ1-6	NA
TGTGCCAGCTCATCACGACAGGGTAATGGGGCCAACGTCCTGACTTTC	CASSSRQGNGANVLTF	many	TRBV18	TRBJ2-6	TRBD1
TGTGCCACCAGTGATTTGGGGACTAGCGGGAGTTGGTACAATGAGCAGTTCTTC	CATSDLGTSGSWYNEQFF	NA	TRBV24-1	TRBJ2-1	TRBD2
TGTGCCTGGAGTGTACAGGGGCAGGGCTCACCCCTCCACTTT	CAWSVQGQGSPLHF	few	TRBV30	TRBJ1-6	TRBD1
TGCAGCGTTGGAACACGCTACGAGCAGTACTTC	CSVGTRYEQYF	many	TRBV29-1	TRBJ2-7	NA
TGTGCCTGGAGCCAGGGGGCGCAGGACACCGGGGAGCTGTTTTTT	CAWSQGAQDTGELFF	NA	TRBV30	TRBJ2-2	TRBD1
TGTGCCAGCAGCCCCCTACGGACAGGAATCACAGATACGCAGTATTTT	CASSPLRTGITDTQYF	many	TRBV7-9	TRBJ2-3	TRBD1
TGTGCCAGCAGATGGAGACAGTCTAATGAAAAACTGTTTTTT	CASRWRQSNEKLFF	few	TRBV12-3/TRBV12-4	TRBJ1-4	NA
TGCGCCAGCAGCCAAGATAGTCAGGATCATGGCTACACCTTC	CASSQDSQDHGYTF	NA	TRBV4-1	TRBJ1-2	NA
TGTGCCATCAGTGATAAAGGGACAGGGAGAACCTACGAGCAGTACTTC	CAISDKGTGRTYEQYF	many	TRBV10-3	TRBJ2-7	TRBD1
TGTGCCAGCAGCTTAGTTGGGACAGACAACAATGAGCAGTTCTTC	CASSLVGTDNNEQFF	NA	TRBV11-3	TRBJ2-1	TRBD1
TGTGCCAGCAGCCAAGTCGGGGCCGGGGAGCTGTTTTTT	CASSQVGAGELFF	NA	TRBV3-1	TRBJ2-2	NA
TGTGCCAGCAGCCCCGTTTGGGGGGGCCGGTTGGAGACCCAGTACTTC	CASSPVWGGRLETQYF	once	TRBV7-2	TRBJ2-5	NA
TGTGCCAGCAGCCGACAGAGGGCCCAGACGGATACGCAGTATTTT	CASSRQRAQTDTQYF	NA	TRBV3-1	TRBJ2-3	NA
TGTGCCAGCAGGGACTATTCCTCCTACGAGCAGTACTTC	CASRDYSSYEQYF	NA	TRBV28	TRBJ2-7	NA
TGCAGTGCAAAAGACAGGGGGCTAGGAGATACGCAGTATTTT	CSAKDRGLGDTQYF	NA	TRBV20-1	TRBJ2-3	TRBD1
TGTGCCACCACAGTTGATAATCCTACAGATACGCAGTATTTT	CATTVDNPTDTQYF	few	TRBV28	TRBJ2-3	NA
TGCGCCAGCCGAACGAATCCGGGAGATACGGAGACCCAGTACTTC	CASRTNPGDTETQYF	NA	TRBV5-1	TRBJ2-5	NA
TGTGCCAGCAGCTTATCCACGGGGCAAGGACAACTTCGTGAGCAGTTCTTC	CASSLSTGQGQLREQFF	many	TRBV7-9	TRBJ2-1	NA
TGCAGAACTTCGGGCAGCACATGGTGTAAACCACCCCAGTACTTC	CRTSGSTWCKPPQYF	few	TRBV20-1	TRBJ2-5	NA
TGTGCCAGCAGCTTGCCGAGGAACACTGAAGCTTTCTTT	CASSLPRNTEAFF	few	TRBV5-6	TRBJ1-1	NA
TGCAGTGCTAGTGGACTAGCATCCGCCTACAATGAGCAGTTCTTC	CSASGLASAYNEQFF	NA	TRBV20-1	TRBJ2-1	TRBD2
TGCAGTGCTAGACCGGTCAACGCCCGGGAGCAGTACTTC	CSARPVNAREQYF	NA	TRBV20-1	TRBJ2-4	NA
TGTGCCAGTATGGGACTAGCGGGAGTATCGGGTGAGCAGTACTTC	CASMGLAGVSGEQYF	few	TRBV6-1	TRBJ2-7	TRBD2
TGTGCCATCAGCAGACAGCAGTTAGCCCACGAGCAGTACTTC	CAISRQQLAHEQYF	NA	TRBV10-3	TRBJ2-7	NA
TGCGCCGGCAGCTTACCTCCGGCAACCGGGGCCAACGTCCTGACTTTC	CAGSLPPATGANVLTF	NA	TRBV5-1	TRBJ2-6	NA
TGTGCCAGCAGTTACGGCAGGGGAGATTATGGCTACACCTTC	CASSYGRGDYGYTF	NA	TRBV6-5	TRBJ1-2	NA
TGTGCCAGCAGTGCAGGGGACACCGGGGAGCTGTTTTTT	CASSAGDTGELFF	NA	TRBV6-4	TRBJ2-2	NA
TGCGCCAGCAGCTTGGCCCTGAGGACTAGAATCACAGATACGCAGTATTTT	CASSLALRTRITDTQYF	many	TRBV5-1	TRBJ2-3	TRBD2
TGTGCCAGCAGTGAACAGGGCAGCCTAAGACGAGAGACCCAGTACTTC	CASSEQGSLRRETQYF	many	TRBV2	TRBJ2-5	NA
TGTGCCATCGGCGACAGGGAGCCCCCACCCTACGAGCGGTACTTC	CAIGDREPPPYERYF	many	TRBV10-3	TRBJ2-7	TRBD1
TGTGCCAGCAGCTTAGACCTGGTTCAGCCCCAGCATTTT	CASSLDLVQPQHF	NA	TRBV7-2	TRBJ1-5	NA
TGTGCCAGCAGCCAGTACAGGGGACCCCTCCACTTT	CASSQYRGPLHF	NA	TRBV9	TRBJ1-6	TRBD1
TGTGCCAGCAGCTACGCCGCCGGGACTAGCGTTGTTGGGCAGTACTTC	CASSYAAGTSVVGQYF	NA	TRBV28	TRBJ2-7	TRBD2
TGCAGTGCTAGAGTTTTGGGGACAGGGGTTTTGGGTGAGCAGTTCTTC	CSARVLGTGVLGEQFF	NA	TRBV20-1	TRBJ2-1	TRBD1
TGTGCCAGCACCACAAAGGGGAACCGGCGCCACTATGGCTACACCTTC	CASTTKGNRRHYGYTF	few	TRBV6-5	TRBJ1-2	NA
TGTGCCAGCAGCCCTCGTACAGGCTACGAGCAGTACTTC	CASSPRTGYEQYF	many	TRBV7-9	TRBJ2-7	NA
TGTGCCAGTAGTACCCAGGGGGGGTCCTACGAGCAGTACTTC	CASSTQGGSYEQYF	NA	TRBV19	TRBJ2-7	NA
TGTGCCAGCAGCCCCCCGAGCGGGAGAAAGGATACGCAGTATTTT	CASSPPSGRKDTQYF	few	TRBV7-8	TRBJ2-3	TRBD2
TGCAGTGCTGGGGGGGGCGTCAACTCCTACAATGAGCAGTTCTTC	CSAGGGVNSYNEQFF	NA	TRBV20-1	TRBJ2-1	NA
TGCAGCGTTGAGCTTAGGACGGAAGCCACCGGGGAGCTGTTTTTT	CSVELRTEATGELFF	few	TRBV29-1	TRBJ2-2	NA